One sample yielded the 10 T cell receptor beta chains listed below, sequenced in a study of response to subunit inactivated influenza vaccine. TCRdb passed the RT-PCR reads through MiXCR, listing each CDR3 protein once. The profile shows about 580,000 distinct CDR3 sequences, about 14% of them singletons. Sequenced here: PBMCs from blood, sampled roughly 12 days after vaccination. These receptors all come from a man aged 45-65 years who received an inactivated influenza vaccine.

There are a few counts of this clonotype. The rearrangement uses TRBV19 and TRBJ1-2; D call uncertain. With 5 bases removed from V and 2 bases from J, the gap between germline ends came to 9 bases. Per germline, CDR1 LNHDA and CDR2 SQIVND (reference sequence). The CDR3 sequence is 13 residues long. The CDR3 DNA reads TGTGCCAGTAGTCCGGGGTTGAACTATGGCTACACCTTC. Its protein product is CASSPGLNYGYTF.

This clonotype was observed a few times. In nucleotides, the CDR3 is TGTGCCAGCAGCTGGGAGGGGCGAACAACTGAAGCTTTCTTT. Translated, it gives CASSWEGRTTEAFF. V gene TRBV11-2 combines with J gene TRBJ1-1, with a possible D match to TRBD1 (5 bases). Germline V gene sequence: CDR1 SGHAT, CDR2 FQNNGV. The CDR3 is 14 residues long. Trimming removed 4 bases from V and 5 bases from J, with 14 bases in between. Complete variable domain (other parts from reference TRBV11-2 and TRBJ1-1): EAGVAQSPRYKIIEKRQSVAFWCNPISGHATLYWYQQILGQGPKLLIQFQNNGVVDDSQLPKDRFSAERLKGVDSTLKIQPAKLEDSAVYLCASSWEGRTTEAFFGQGTRLTVV.

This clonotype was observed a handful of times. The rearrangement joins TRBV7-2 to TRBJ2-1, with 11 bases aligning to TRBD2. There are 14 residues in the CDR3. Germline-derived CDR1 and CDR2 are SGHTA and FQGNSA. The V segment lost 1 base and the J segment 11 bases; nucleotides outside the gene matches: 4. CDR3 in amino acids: CASSLDTSGRQQFF. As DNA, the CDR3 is TGTGCCAGCAGCTTAGATACTAGCGGGAGACAGCAGTTCTTC.

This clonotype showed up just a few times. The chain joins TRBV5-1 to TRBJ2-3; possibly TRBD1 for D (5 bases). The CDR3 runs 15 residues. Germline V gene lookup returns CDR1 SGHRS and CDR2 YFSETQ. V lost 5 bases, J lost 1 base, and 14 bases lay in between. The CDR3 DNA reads TGCGCCAGCAGGGAAGGGGTTGGCGGCACAGATACGCAGTATTTT. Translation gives CASREGVGGTDTQYF.

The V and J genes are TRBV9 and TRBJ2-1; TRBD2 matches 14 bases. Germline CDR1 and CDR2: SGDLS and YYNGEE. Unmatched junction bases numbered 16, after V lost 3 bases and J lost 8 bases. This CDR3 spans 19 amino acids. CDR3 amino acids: CASSAPRSTGTSGSYEQFF. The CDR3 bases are TGTGCCAGCAGCGCCCCAAGGTCAACCGGGACTAGCGGGAGCTATGAGCAGTTCTTC.

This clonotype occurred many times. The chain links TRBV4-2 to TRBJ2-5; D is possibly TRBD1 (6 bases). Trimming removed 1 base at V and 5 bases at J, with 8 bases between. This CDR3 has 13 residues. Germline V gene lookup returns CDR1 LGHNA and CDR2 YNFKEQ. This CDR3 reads CASSQGDMETQYF. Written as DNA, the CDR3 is TGTGCCAGCAGCCAAGGGGACATGGAGACCCAGTACTTC.

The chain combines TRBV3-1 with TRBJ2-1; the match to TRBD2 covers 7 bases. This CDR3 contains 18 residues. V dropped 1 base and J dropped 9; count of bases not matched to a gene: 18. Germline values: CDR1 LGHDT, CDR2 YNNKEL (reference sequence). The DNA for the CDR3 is TGTGCCAGCAGCCAAGGGAACTTGTGGGCAGGGCCGGGGGGTGAGCAGTTCTTC. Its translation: CASSQGNLWAGPGGEQFF.

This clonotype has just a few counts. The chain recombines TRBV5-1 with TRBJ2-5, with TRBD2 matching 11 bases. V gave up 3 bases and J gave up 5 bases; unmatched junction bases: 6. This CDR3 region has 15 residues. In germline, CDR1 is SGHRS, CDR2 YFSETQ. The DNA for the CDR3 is TGCGCCAGCAGCTCGGGACTAGCGGATGGGGAGACCCAGTACTTC. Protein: CASSSGLADGETQYF.

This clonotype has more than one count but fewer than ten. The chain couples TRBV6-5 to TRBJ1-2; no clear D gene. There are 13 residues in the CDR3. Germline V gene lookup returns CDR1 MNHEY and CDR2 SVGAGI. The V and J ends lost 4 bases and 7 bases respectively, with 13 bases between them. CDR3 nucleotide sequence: TGTGCCAGCAGTTTTGGCCAGCGGCGTGGCTACACCTTC. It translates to CASSFGQRRGYTF.

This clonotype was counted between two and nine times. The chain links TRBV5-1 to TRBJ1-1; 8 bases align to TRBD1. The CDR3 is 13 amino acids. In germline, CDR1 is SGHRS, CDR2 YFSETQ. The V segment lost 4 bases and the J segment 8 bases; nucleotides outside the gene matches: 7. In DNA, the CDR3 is TGCGCCAGCAGCGAAGACAGGGGTCCCGAAGCTTTCTTT. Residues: CASSEDRGPEAFF.